These T cell receptor beta chains were read from a single sample in a study of cytomegalovirus exposure and HLA in healthy donors. The table came from immunoSEQ multiplex PCR; TCRdb's copy has only in-frame clones and leaves some out. The table includes around 150,000 clones, 73% detected once. The specimen was PBMCs. These receptors were obtained from a human donor in good health. Each CDR3 is given with its conserved first and last residue. Each record gives: V gene, clone size, D gene, J gene, CDR3 DNA, CDR3 protein. The D gene is left open where the match is weak. Rows may omit the clone size; those that give it use once, few, many or a size class.

V gene: TRBV19
clone size: NA
D gene: NA
J gene: TRBJ2-2
CDR3 DNA: TGTGCCAGTAACTTCGGACAGTTAGGCGGGGAGCTGTTTTTT
CDR3 protein: CASNFGQLGGELFF

V gene: TRBV6-5
clone size: NA
D gene: NA
J gene: TRBJ2-7
CDR3 DNA: TGTGCCAGCAGTTACAACTACCCTTACGAGCAGTACTTC
CDR3 protein: CASSYNYPYEQYF

V gene: TRBV2
clone size: NA
D gene: NA
J gene: TRBJ2-1
CDR3 DNA: TGTGCCAGCAACCTACCCGGAAGGAGCGATAATGAGCAGTTCTTC
CDR3 protein: CASNLPGRSDNEQFF

V gene: TRBV27
clone size: few
D gene: NA
J gene: TRBJ1-5
CDR3 DNA: TGTGCCAGCAGTTTATCAGGGGTTCGTCAGCCCCAGCATTTT
CDR3 protein: CASSLSGVRQPQHF

V gene: TRBV30
clone size: NA
D gene: NA
J gene: TRBJ2-3
CDR3 DNA: TGTGCCACAGATTCCCGGGACACCTCCCGGGTGGCCGATACGCAGTATTTT
CDR3 protein: CATDSRDTSRVADTQYF

V gene: TRBV7-6
clone size: NA
D gene: TRBD1
J gene: TRBJ2-2
CDR3 DNA: TGTGCCAGCAGCTTAGGTCTGGGACAGGGGAACACCGGGGAGCTGTTTTTT
CDR3 protein: CASSLGLGQGNTGELFF

V gene: TRBV5-4
clone size: NA
D gene: NA
J gene: TRBJ1-6
CDR3 DNA: TGTGCCAGCAGCCAAGTTGGACAGCTTAATTCACCCCTCCACTTT
CDR3 protein: CASSQVGQLNSPLHF

V gene: TRBV10-1
clone size: NA
D gene: TRBD1
J gene: TRBJ2-5
CDR3 DNA: TGCGCCAGCAGGCCCGGGACAGCTGGGACCCAGTACTTC
CDR3 protein: CASRPGTAGTQYF

V gene: TRBV5-4
clone size: NA
D gene: NA
J gene: TRBJ1-3
CDR3 DNA: TGTGCCAGCAGCTCAAGACAGTTAACCTCTGGAAACACCATATATTTT
CDR3 protein: CASSSRQLTSGNTIYF

V gene: TRBV6-1
clone size: NA
D gene: NA
J gene: TRBJ2-5
CDR3 DNA: TGTGCCAGCAGTGAACTACAGGGTCAAGAGACCCAGTACTTC
CDR3 protein: CASSELQGQETQYF

V gene: TRBV21-1
clone size: NA
D gene: NA
J gene: TRBJ1-1
CDR3 DNA: TGTGCCAGCAGCAAGGGTGAGAGGGAGAACACTGAAGCTTTCTTT
CDR3 protein: CASSKGERENTEAFF

V gene: TRBV7-8
clone size: NA
D gene: TRBD2
J gene: TRBJ2-5
CDR3 DNA: TGTGCCAGCAGCTTAATACTAGCGGGGTATGAGACCCAGTACTTC
CDR3 protein: CASSLILAGYETQYF

V gene: TRBV2
clone size: NA
D gene: NA
J gene: TRBJ2-2
CDR3 DNA: TGTGCCAGGAGGAGCGCCGGGGAGCTGTTTTTT
CDR3 protein: CARRSAGELFF

V gene: TRBV19
clone size: NA
D gene: TRBD1
J gene: TRBJ2-7
CDR3 DNA: TGTGCCAGTCCCCACCGGGACAGGGGGTACGAGCAGTACTTC
CDR3 protein: CASPHRDRGYEQYF

V gene: TRBV29-1
clone size: NA
D gene: NA
J gene: TRBJ1-2
CDR3 DNA: TGCAGCGTTGACCTGACAGATGGCTACACCTTC
CDR3 protein: CSVDLTDGYTF

V gene: TRBV7-9
clone size: NA
D gene: NA
J gene: TRBJ2-7
CDR3 DNA: TGTGCCAGCAGCTTAGTGGTAGGAGGGATCTACGAGCAGTACTTC
CDR3 protein: CASSLVVGGIYEQYF

V gene: TRBV7-2
clone size: NA
D gene: NA
J gene: TRBJ1-3
CDR3 DNA: TGTGCCAGCAGCTTTATTGGGGCAGGATCCTTCTCTGGAAACACCATATATTTT
CDR3 protein: CASSFIGAGSFSGNTIYF

V gene: TRBV6-6
clone size: NA
D gene: NA
J gene: TRBJ2-7
CDR3 DNA: TGTGCCAGCAGTTGCGTCTACGAGCAGTACTTC
CDR3 protein: CASSCVYEQYF

V gene: TRBV19
clone size: NA
D gene: NA
J gene: TRBJ2-5
CDR3 DNA: TGTGCCAGTAGTACTTCCTCAAGCGGAGCAGAGACCCAGTACTTC
CDR3 protein: CASSTSSSGAETQYF

V gene: TRBV28
clone size: NA
D gene: TRBD1
J gene: TRBJ1-2
CDR3 DNA: TGTGCCAGCCGGGACAGGTTAAGGGATGGCTACACCTTC
CDR3 protein: CASRDRLRDGYTF

V gene: TRBV11-2
clone size: once
D gene: NA
J gene: TRBJ1-2
CDR3 DNA: TGTGCCAGCAGCTTATTTCAGGGTTCGGGCTATGGCTACACCTTC
CDR3 protein: CASSLFQGSGYGYTF

V gene: TRBV7-9
clone size: NA
D gene: NA
J gene: TRBJ1-5
CDR3 DNA: TGTGCCAGCAGCTTAGGAGACAGTTATCAGCCCCAGCATTTT
CDR3 protein: CASSLGDSYQPQHF

V gene: TRBV5-7
clone size: few
D gene: NA
J gene: TRBJ2-5
CDR3 DNA: TGTGCCAGTCCGTGCGAAGGGAGAAAGACCCAGTACTTC
CDR3 protein: CASPCEGRKTQYF

V gene: TRBV28
clone size: NA
D gene: TRBD1
J gene: TRBJ2-5
CDR3 DNA: TGTGCCAGCAGTTTGGACAGGCCGTACCAAGAGACCCAGTACTTC
CDR3 protein: CASSLDRPYQETQYF

V gene: TRBV2
clone size: NA
D gene: NA
J gene: TRBJ1-5
CDR3 DNA: TGTGCCAGCAGACTCGACCCGGGGAGGAATCAGCCCCAGCATTTT
CDR3 protein: CASRLDPGRNQPQHF

V gene: TRBV6-5
clone size: NA
D gene: TRBD1
J gene: TRBJ1-5
CDR3 DNA: TGTGCCAGCAGAAGAGGACAGGGAGATCAGCCCCAGCATTTT
CDR3 protein: CASRRGQGDQPQHF

V gene: TRBV10-2
clone size: NA
D gene: NA
J gene: TRBJ1-4
CDR3 DNA: TGCGCCAGCAGTGAGTCATCTCCAGGGGAAAAACTGTTTTTT
CDR3 protein: CASSESSPGEKLFF

V gene: TRBV10-2
clone size: few
D gene: NA
J gene: TRBJ2-5
CDR3 DNA: TGCGCCAGCGGGTCGGGAGAGACCCAGTACTTC
CDR3 protein: CASGSGETQYF

V gene: TRBV27
clone size: NA
D gene: TRBD2
J gene: TRBJ2-7
CDR3 DNA: TGTGCCAGCAGTTTATCGGGGACTAGCTCATCCTACGAGCAGTACTTC
CDR3 protein: CASSLSGTSSSYEQYF